Following are 28 T cell receptor beta chains from one sample sequenced in a study of read filtering for tumor transcriptome and immune sequencing. This library used around 400 ng RNA and molecular barcoded adaptors spanning alpha/delta and beta/gamma chains. TCRdb analysed the reads with MiXCR anew, one entry per CDR3 protein. The sample has fewer than 75,000 distinct CDR3 sequences; under 25% are singletons. The specimen sequenced was a population of CD138-negative cells sorted from bone marrow. Source of these receptors: a donor at least 40 years old with multiple myeloma.

Note on this clonotype: Its ends do not fully match the called genes, so a read error is possible. The chain employs TRBV5-1 and TRBJ2-5; unclear D gene. Germline CDR1 and CDR2: SGHRS and YFSETQ. The CDR3 has 14 residues. The CDR3 reads CASSLGVTVETQHF. CDR3 in DNA: TGCGCCAGCAGCTTGGGAGTTACGGTGGAGACCCAGCACTTC.

V is TRBV28 and J is TRBJ1-2, with 8 bases fitting TRBD1. CDR3 size: 15 residues. Germline V gene data show CDR1 as MDHEN and CDR2 as SYDVKM. The V and J ends lost 6 bases and 4 bases, in that order; junction bases with no gene match: 10. The CDR3 protein is CASRLDRGKRYGYTF. The CDR3 DNA follows: TGTGCCAGCAGGCTAGACAGGGGCAAACGCTATGGCTACACCTTC.

The chain is built from TRBV6-6 and TRBJ2-5; TRBD2 matches at 9 bases. After removal of 6 bases from V and 5 bases from J, the junction contained 13 bases not matched to a gene. Germline lookup yields CDR1 MNHNY and CDR2 SVGAGI (reference sequence). The CDR3 has 16 residues. The CDR3 spells CASSPRGLAGSETQYF. In DNA, the CDR3 is TGTGCCAGCAGCCCCAGGGGACTAGCAGGGAGTGAGACCCAGTACTTC.

This clonotype was observed at least ten times. This chain connects TRBV27 to TRBJ2-1; 10 bases are shared with TRBD2. Germline CDR1 is MNHEY and CDR2 is SMNVEV (reference sequence). Losses at the gene ends were 6 bases for V and 7 bases for J; bases not matched to a gene: 9. This CDR3 spans 15 amino acids. CDR3 nucleotides: TGTGCCAGCAGCCGAGCGGGGGGGGATTTGAATGAGCAGTTCTTC. Translating it yields CASSRAGGDLNEQFF.

This clonotype was counted at least ten times. The V gene is TRBV20-1, the J gene TRBJ2-2, with 9 bases identical to TRBD2. The CDR3 length is 15 residues. The germline gives CDR1 DFQATT, CDR2 SNEGSKA (reference sequence). V shed 6 bases, J shed 5 bases, and the junction held 10 bases outside the gene matches. The CDR3 sequence is CSAETSGGPTGELFF. The CDR3 DNA is TGCAGTGCCGAGACTAGCGGCGGTCCTACCGGGGAGCTGTTTTTT.

This clonotype appeared a single time. A much larger clone lies one base from this, so it may be a read error. The V and J genes are TRBV20-1 and TRBJ1-4; D gene unclear. V was shortened by 0 bases and J by 3 bases, with 14 bases between the two germline ends. In germline, CDR1 is DFQATT, CDR2 SNEGSKA (reference sequence). The CDR3 is 16 residues long. The CDR3 loop reads CSARERSTPANEKLFF. In nucleotides, the CDR3 is TGCAGTGCTAGAGAACGGTCGACGCCAGCTAATGAAAAACTGTTTTTT.

A word on this clonotype: A read error may account for a junction end that differs from germline. This chain links TRBV6-1 with TRBJ1-2; a possible D gene is TRBD1 (5 bases). The CDR3 is 14 amino acids. CDR1 and CDR2 from the germline V gene are MNHNS and SASEGT. The CDR3 sequence: CASGEVLSGDGYTF. CDR3 DNA sequence: TGTGCCAGCGGTGAAGTCCTTTCGGGGGACGGCTACACCTTC.

This clonotype has a count of ten or more. The chain's CDR3 is CSAWDDRSLYF. The CDR3, as DNA: TGCAGTGCTTGGGATGATAGGTCACTGTACTTC. The chain links TRBV20-1 to TRBJ2-7; D gene uncertain. CDR1 DFQATT and CDR2 SNEGSKA come from the germline V gene (reference sequence). V lost 5 bases and J 12 bases, leaving 17 bases between the germline ends. The CDR3 has 11 residues.

This clonotype was seen at least ten times. The chain recombines TRBV7-3 with TRBJ2-1; D uncertain. Germline V gives CDR1 SGHTA, CDR2 FQGTGA. The V end was cut by 2 bases, the J end by 1 base, with 9 bases between. This CDR3 contains 15 residues. CDR3 in DNA: TGTGCCAGCAGCTTACAGGCGGCTTCCTACAATGAGCAGTTCTTC. Protein: CASSLQAASYNEQFF.

In this sample, this clonotype turned up a few times. The chain recombines TRBV6-1 with TRBJ2-7; possibly TRBD2 for D (6 bases). Germline V gives CDR1 MNHNS, CDR2 SASEGT. The length of the CDR3 is 13 residues. V lost 4 bases and J 6 bases, leaving 13 bases between the germline ends. CDR3 nucleotides: TGTGCCAGCAGTGTTCAGGGAGGAACCGAGCAGTACTTC. This sequence encodes CASSVQGGTEQYF.

This chain uses TRBV29-1 with TRBJ2-2; D not resolved. Germline loops: CDR1 SQVTM, CDR2 ANQGSEA. V lost 6 bases to trimming and J lost 4 bases, with 12 bases between them. CDR3 length: 13 amino acids. The CDR3: CSVETPSTGELFF. For the CDR3, the DNA is TGCAGCGTCGAAACTCCAAGCACCGGGGAGCTGTTTTTT.

Many counts were recorded for this clonotype. This sequence joins TRBV3-1 and TRBJ2-3, with 7 bases identical to TRBD2. J gave up 7 bases and V 1 base, and 17 bases lay outside the gene matches. The CDR3 runs 18 residues. CDR1 is LGHDT and CDR2 is YNNKEL in the germline V gene (reference sequence). The CDR3 sequence: CASSQGYPQKPGGNTQYF. The CDR3 region has the DNA TGTGCCAGCAGCCAAGGTTATCCACAAAAACCGGGAGGAAATACGCAGTATTTT.

A note on this clonotype: This may arise from a read error, as a much more abundant clone is one base away. This CDR3 is missing its conserved last phenylalanine or tryptophan, likely due to a read error. The genes are TRBV29-1 and TRBJ1-1; TRBD1 is a possible D gene (5 bases). V lost 6 bases, J lost 5 bases, and 7 bases lay in between. In germline, CDR1 is SQVTM, CDR2 ANQGSEA. The CDR3 totals 10 residues. The CDR3, as DNA: TGCAGCGTGGGGGAAACTGAAGCTTTCCTT. Its translation: CSVGETEAFL.

The chain has TRBV14 and TRBJ2-5; the D gene is possibly TRBD2 (5 bases). This CDR3 has 13 amino acids. The germline CDR1 and CDR2 sequences are SGHDN and FVKESK. V dropped 1 base and J dropped 5 bases, with 8 bases sitting between them. The CDR3 nucleotides read TGTGCCAGCAGCCAAGTTGGGGAGGAGACCCAGTACTTC. Translating it yields CASSQVGEETQYF.

This clonotype appeared many times. The rearrangement uses TRBV10-3 and TRBJ2-6, with D tentatively TRBD1 (5 bases). The V gene's germline CDR1 is ENHRY and CDR2 SYGVKD. The CDR3 runs to 14 residues. V lost 5 bases to trimming and J lost 4 bases, with 9 bases between them. CDR3 sequence: CAISPGPGANVLTF. CDR3 DNA: TGTGCCATCAGTCCAGGGCCCGGGGCCAACGTCCTGACTTTC.

This clonotype was seen just once. The V gene is TRBV24-1, the J gene TRBJ2-2; a possible D gene is TRBD2 (7 bases). Germline V gene sequence: CDR1 KGHDR, CDR2 SFDVKD. V gave up 0 bases and J gave up 3 bases, with 10 bases separating them. CDR3 length: 16 amino acids. The DNA for the CDR3 is TGTGCCACCAGTGATTTGCGGGGGGCGGACACCGGGGAGCTGTTTTTT. This sequence encodes CATSDLRGADTGELFF.

Within the sample, this clonotype is medium-sized. The chain links TRBV7-2 to TRBJ2-1; 8 nucleotides match TRBD1. The CDR3 spans 17 residues. CDR1 and CDR2 from the germline V gene are SGHTA and FQGNSA. V lost 2 bases to trimming and J lost 6 bases; unmatched junction nucleotides: 12. DNA for the CDR3: TGTGCCAGCAGCTTACTACCCGCCGGGACAGGACGCAATGAGCAGTTCTTC. Protein product: CASSLLPAGTGRNEQFF. The full variable domain, with the rest looked up from reference TRBV7-2 and TRBJ2-1, is GAGVSQSPSNKVTEKGKDVELRCDPISGHTALYWYRQSLGQGLEFLIYFQGNSAPDKSGLPSDRFSAERTGGSVSTLTIQRTQQEDSAVYLCASSLLPAGTGRNEQFFGPGTRLTVL.

Turning to this clonotype: A much larger clone is a single base away; this may be a read error. The V and J genes are TRBV10-2 and TRBJ2-7; the D is unclear. V lost 8 bases to trimming and J lost 3 bases, with 14 bases between them. CDR3 length: 13 residues. Germline V lookup: CDR1 WSHSY, CDR2 SAAADI. The CDR3 DNA reads TGCGCCAGCCTCCGGTACACCAACTACGAGCAGTACTTC. Its protein product is CASLRYTNYEQYF.

This clonotype was picked up a small number of times. Sequence at one end of the junction differs from germline and may be a read error. The CDR3 coding sequence is TGTGCCATCAGTGAGGGGTCTCTCGGGGCCCAGCCCCAGCATTTT. Amino acid sequence: CAISEGSLGAQPQHF. This chain connects TRBV10-1 to TRBJ1-5; D is perhaps TRBD1 (5 bases). From germline, CDR1 is WNHNN and CDR2 SYGVQD (reference sequence). The CDR3 is made up of 15 amino acids.

This clonotype was counted at least ten times. The gene calls are TRBV10-3 and TRBJ2-3, with TRBD1 identical over 10 bases. Trimming removed 7 bases from V and 3 bases from J; junction bases left unmatched: 7. The CDR3 has 15 amino acids. The germline gives CDR1 ENHRY, CDR2 SYGVKD. CDR3 residues: CAITTGQGLTDTQYF. CDR3 DNA sequence: TGTGCCATCACTACGGGACAGGGGCTAACAGATACGCAGTATTTT.

The chain links TRBV6-2 or TRBV6-3 to TRBJ1-1, with a possible D match to TRBD1 (6 bases). The V and J ends lost 6 bases and 5 bases respectively, with 19 bases between them. Germline CDR1 is MNHEY and CDR2 is SVGEGT. CDR3 length: 15 amino acids. CDR3 region: CASSRRQVPWTEAFF. CDR3 nucleotide sequence: TGTGCCAGCAGCCGACGACAGGTCCCATGGACTGAAGCTTTCTTT.

This clonotype was observed many times. J is TRBJ2-7 and V is TRBV6-1, with D tentatively TRBD1 (7 bases). The CDR3 is 17 residues long. V was shortened by 6 bases and J by 5 bases, with 26 bases between the two germline ends. Germline V gene sequence: CDR1 MNHNS, CDR2 SASEGT. DNA for the CDR3: TGTGCCAGCAGGGCGGACAGGTCTAGGGGAGGAAGAGACGAGCAGTACTTC. Translated: CASRADRSRGGRDEQYF.

This clonotype was picked up many times. The V gene is TRBV4-2, the J gene TRBJ1-5; the match to TRBD1 covers 9 bases. Germline V gene data show CDR1 as LGHNA and CDR2 as YNFKEQ. V trimming: 4 bases; J trimming: 1 base; junction bases outside the gene matches: 5. CDR3 size: 16 residues. CDR3 DNA: TGTGCCAGCAGCCCCGGGACAGGGAAAAGCAATCAGCCCCAGCATTTT. Residues: CASSPGTGKSNQPQHF.

The chain links TRBV25-1 to TRBJ2-5; D is uncertain. V was pared by 4 bases and J by 0 bases, with 18 bases between. Per the germline V gene, CDR1 is MGHDK and CDR2 is SYGVNS. CDR3 length: 17 amino acids. CDR3 residues: CASSGRSGRTHQETQYF. Written as DNA, the CDR3 is TGTGCCAGCAGTGGGCGGTCGGGTCGGACCCACCAAGAGACCCAGTACTTC.

This clonotype was counted many times. This chain uses TRBV6-2 or TRBV6-3 with TRBJ2-1; the D gene could be TRBD1 or TRBD2 (6 bases each). V was shortened by 8 bases and J by 5 bases, with 19 bases between the two germline ends. The CDR3 has 15 amino acids. Germline-derived CDR1 and CDR2 are MNHEY and SVGEGT. As DNA, the CDR3 is TGTGCCAGCCGAAAGGGGGGAGTTCGGAACAATGAGCAGTTCTTC. The encoded protein is CASRKGGVRNNEQFF.

A remark on this clonotype: This is likely a read error, given that the CDR3 carries no conserved phenylalanine or tryptophan at its end. The CDR3 DNA is TGCAGCGGTTGCCGTACAGGGGGCGCGGGAGATACGCAGTATCTT. It specifies CSGCRTGGAGDTQYL. The chain is built from TRBV29-1 and TRBJ2-3; 9 bases are shared with TRBD1. CDR1 is SQVTM, CDR2 ANQGSEA, per germline. The CDR3 is made up of 15 amino acids. V lost 7 bases, J lost 5 bases, and 13 bases stayed unmatched.

There are many counts of this clonotype. The chain is built from TRBV5-8 and TRBJ2-6, with D unresolved. Trimming removed 0 bases from V and 0 bases from J, with 10 bases in between. The CDR3 has 17 amino acids. Looked up from germline, CDR1 is SGHTS and CDR2 is YDEGEE. CDR3 DNA: TGTGCCAGCAGCTTGGTGGCCGCCACCTCTGGGGCCAACGTCCTGACTTTC. Translated, it gives CASSLVAATSGANVLTF. Supplemented by reference TRBV5-8 and TRBJ2-6, the full variable domain reads EAGVTQSPTHLIKTRGQQATLRCSPISGHTSVYWYQQALGLGLQFLLWYDEGEERNRGNFPPRFSGRQFPNYSSELNVNALELEDSALYLCASSLVAATSGANVLTFGAGSRLTVL.

As concerns this clonotype: Since a far larger clone is one base different, this is likely a read error. The CDR3 spells CAGRAHQTVSYEQYF. In DNA form, the CDR3 reads TGTGCCGGCAGAGCCCACCAGACGGTCTCCTACGAGCAGTACTTC. The chain uses TRBV7-2 and TRBJ2-7; D is uncertain. CDR3 length equals 15 residues. Germline V CDR1 and CDR2: SGHTA, FQGNSA.